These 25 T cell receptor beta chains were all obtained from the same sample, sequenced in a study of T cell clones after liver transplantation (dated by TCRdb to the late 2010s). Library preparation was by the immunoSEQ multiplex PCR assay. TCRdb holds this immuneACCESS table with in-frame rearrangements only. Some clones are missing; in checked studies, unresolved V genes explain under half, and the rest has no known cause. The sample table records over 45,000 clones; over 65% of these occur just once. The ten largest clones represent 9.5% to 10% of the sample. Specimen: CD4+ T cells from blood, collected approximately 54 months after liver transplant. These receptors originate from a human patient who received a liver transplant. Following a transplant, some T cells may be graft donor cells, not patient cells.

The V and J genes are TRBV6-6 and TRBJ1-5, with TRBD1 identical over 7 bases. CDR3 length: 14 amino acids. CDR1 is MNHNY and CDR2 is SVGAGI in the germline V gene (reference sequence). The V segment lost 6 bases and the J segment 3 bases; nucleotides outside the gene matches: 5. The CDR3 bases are TGTGCCAGCAGCCGGGACAGACACAATCAGCCCCAGCATTTT. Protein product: CASSRDRHNQPQHF.

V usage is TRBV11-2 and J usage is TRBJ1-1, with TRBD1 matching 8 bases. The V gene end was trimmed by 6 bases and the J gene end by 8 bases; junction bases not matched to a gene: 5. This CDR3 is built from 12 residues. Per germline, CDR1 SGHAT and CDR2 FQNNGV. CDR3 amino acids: CASRQGAREAFF. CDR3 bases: TGTGCCAGCAGGCAGGGGGCGAGGGAAGCTTTCTTT.

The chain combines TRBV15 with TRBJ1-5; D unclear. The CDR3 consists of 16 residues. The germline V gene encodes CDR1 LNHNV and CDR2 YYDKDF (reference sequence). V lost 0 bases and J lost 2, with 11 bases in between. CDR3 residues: CATSRDRTVGNQPQHF. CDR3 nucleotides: TGTGCCACCAGCAGAGACCGGACTGTAGGCAATCAGCCCCAGCATTTT. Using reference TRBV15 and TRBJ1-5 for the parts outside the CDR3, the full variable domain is DAMVIQNPRYQVTQFGKPVTLSCSQTLNHNVMYWYQQKSSQAPKLLFHYYDKDFNNEADTPDNFQSRRPNTSFCFLDIRSPGLGDTAMYLCATSRDRTVGNQPQHFGDGTRLSIL.

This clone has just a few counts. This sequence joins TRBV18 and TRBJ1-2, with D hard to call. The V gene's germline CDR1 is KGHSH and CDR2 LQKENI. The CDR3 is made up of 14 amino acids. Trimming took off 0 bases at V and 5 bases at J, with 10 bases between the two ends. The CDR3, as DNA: TGTGCCAGCTCACCACCGGGGATACCATATGGCTACACCTTC. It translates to CASSPPGIPYGYTF.

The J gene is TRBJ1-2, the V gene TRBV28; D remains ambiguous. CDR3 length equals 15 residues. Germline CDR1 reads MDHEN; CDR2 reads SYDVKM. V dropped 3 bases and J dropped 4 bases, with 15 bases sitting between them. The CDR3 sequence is CASSFRRDSPYGYTF. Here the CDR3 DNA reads TGTGCCAGCAGTTTTAGGAGAGACTCTCCCTATGGCTACACCTTC.

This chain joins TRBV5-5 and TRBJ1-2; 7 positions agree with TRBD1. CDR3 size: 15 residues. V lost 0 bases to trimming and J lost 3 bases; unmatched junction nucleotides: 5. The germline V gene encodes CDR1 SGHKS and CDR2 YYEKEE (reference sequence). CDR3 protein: CASSLAGGMHYGYTF. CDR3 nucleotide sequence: TGTGCCAGCAGCTTGGCAGGGGGAATGCACTATGGCTACACCTTC. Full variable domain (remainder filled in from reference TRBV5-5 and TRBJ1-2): DAGVTQSPTHLIKTRGQQVTLRCSPISGHKSVSWYQQVLGQGPQFIFQYYEKEERGRGNFPDRFSARQFPNYSSELNVNALLLGDSALYLCASSLAGGMHYGYTFGSGTRLTVV.

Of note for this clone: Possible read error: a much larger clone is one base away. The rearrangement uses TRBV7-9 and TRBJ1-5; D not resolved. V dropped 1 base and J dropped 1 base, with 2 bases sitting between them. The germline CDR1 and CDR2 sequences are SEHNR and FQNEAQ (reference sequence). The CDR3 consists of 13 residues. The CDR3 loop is CASSLDSNQPQHF. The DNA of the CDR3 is TGTGCCAGCAGCTTAGACAGCAATCAGCCCCAGCATTTT. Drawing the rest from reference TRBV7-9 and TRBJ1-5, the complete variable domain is DTGVSQNPRHKITKRGQNVTFRCDPISEHNRLYWYRQTLGQGPEFLTYFQNEAQLEKSRLLSDRFSAERPKGSFSTLEIQRTEQGDSAMYLCASSLDSNQPQHFGDGTRLSIL.

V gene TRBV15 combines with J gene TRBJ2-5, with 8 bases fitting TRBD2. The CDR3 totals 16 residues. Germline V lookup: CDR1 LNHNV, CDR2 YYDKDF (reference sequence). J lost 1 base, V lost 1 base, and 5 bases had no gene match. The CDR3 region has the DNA TGTGCCACCAGCAGAGGGGGTAGCGGGACCCAAGAGACCCAGTACTTC. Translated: CATSRGGSGTQETQYF.

The CDR3 sequence: CASSEMGEKLFF. In DNA, the CDR3 is TGTGCCAGCAGTGAAATGGGGGAAAAACTGTTTTTT. The chain is built from TRBV6-1 and TRBJ1-4; D gene uncertain. Looked up from germline, CDR1 is MNHNS and CDR2 is SASEGT. V lost 2 bases and J lost 8, with 6 bases in between. This CDR3 contains 12 residues.

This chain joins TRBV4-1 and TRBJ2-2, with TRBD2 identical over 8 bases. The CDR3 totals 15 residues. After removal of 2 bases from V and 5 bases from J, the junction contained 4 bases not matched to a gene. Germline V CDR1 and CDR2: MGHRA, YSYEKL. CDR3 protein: CASSQSAGATGELFF. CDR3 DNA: TGCGCCAGCAGCCAATCAGCGGGGGCAACCGGGGAGCTGTTTTTT.

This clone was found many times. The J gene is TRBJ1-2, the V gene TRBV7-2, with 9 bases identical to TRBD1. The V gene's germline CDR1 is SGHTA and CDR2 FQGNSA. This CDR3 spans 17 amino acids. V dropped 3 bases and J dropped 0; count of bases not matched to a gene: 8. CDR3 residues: CASSLGQGGGSNYGYTF. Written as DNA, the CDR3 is TGTGCCAGCAGCTTGGGACAGGGTGGGGGATCTAACTATGGCTACACCTTC.

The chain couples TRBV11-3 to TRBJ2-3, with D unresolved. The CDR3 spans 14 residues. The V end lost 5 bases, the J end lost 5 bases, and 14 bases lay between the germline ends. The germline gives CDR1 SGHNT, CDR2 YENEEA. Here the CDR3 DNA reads TGTGCCAGCAGCCTAAATCCCTCTCTAGATACGCAGTATTTT. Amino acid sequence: CASSLNPSLDTQYF.

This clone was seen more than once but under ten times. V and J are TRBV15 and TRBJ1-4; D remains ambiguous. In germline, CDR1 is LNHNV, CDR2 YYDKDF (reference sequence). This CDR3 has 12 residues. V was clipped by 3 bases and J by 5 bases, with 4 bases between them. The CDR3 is CATSRLNEKLFF. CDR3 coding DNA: TGTGCCACCAGCAGGTTAAATGAAAAACTGTTTTTT.

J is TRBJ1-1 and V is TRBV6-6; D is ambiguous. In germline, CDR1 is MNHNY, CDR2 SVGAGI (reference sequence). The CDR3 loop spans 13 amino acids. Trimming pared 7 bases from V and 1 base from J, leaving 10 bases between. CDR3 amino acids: CASTSVSNTEAFF. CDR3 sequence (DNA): TGTGCCAGCACATCCGTCTCGAACACTGAAGCTTTCTTT.

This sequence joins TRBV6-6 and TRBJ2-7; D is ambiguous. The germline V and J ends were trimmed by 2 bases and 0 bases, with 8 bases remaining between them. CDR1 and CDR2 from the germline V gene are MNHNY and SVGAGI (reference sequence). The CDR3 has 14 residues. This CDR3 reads CASSYGRSSYEQYF. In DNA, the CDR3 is TGTGCCAGCAGTTACGGGCGGTCCTCCTACGAGCAGTACTTC.

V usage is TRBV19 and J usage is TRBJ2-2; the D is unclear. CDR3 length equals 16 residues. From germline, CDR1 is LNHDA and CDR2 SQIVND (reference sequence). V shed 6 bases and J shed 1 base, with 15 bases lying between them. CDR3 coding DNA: TGTGCCAGTAGCCCTCCGGGTTCTAGGAACACCGGGGAGCTGTTTTTT. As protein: CASSPPGSRNTGELFF.

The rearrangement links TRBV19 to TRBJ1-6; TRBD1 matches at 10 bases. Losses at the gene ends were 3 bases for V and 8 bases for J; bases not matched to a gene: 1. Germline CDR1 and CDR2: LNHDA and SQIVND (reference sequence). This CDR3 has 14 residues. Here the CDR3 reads CASSIGTGDSPLHF. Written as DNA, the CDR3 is TGTGCCAGTAGTATTGGGACAGGGGATTCACCCCTCCACTTT.

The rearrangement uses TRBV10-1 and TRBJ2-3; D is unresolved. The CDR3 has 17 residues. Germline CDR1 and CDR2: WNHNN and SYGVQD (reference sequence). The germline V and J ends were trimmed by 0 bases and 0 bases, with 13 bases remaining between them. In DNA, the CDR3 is TGCGCCAGCAGTGAGTCGTTAGGGCTTTATAGCACAGATACGCAGTATTTT. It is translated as CASSESLGLYSTDTQYF.

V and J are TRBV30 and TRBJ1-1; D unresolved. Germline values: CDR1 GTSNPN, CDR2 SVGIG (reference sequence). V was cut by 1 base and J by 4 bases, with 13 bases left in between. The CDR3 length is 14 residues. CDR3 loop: CAWSDKIRATEAFF. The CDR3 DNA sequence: TGTGCCTGGAGTGACAAGATACGGGCCACTGAAGCTTTCTTT. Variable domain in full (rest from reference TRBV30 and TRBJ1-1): SQTIHQWPATLVQPVGSPLSLECTVEGTSNPNLYWYRQAAGRGLQLLFYSVGIGQISSEVPQNLSASRPQDRQFILSSKKLLLSDSGFYLCAWSDKIRATEAFFGQGTRLTVV.

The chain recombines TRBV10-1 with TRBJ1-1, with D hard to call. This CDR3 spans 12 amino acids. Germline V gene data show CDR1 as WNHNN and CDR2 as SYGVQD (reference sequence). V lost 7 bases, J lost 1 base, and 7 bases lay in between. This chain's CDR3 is CASKGRNTEAFF. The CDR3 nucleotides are TGCGCCAGCAAGGGCCGGAACACTGAAGCTTTCTTT.

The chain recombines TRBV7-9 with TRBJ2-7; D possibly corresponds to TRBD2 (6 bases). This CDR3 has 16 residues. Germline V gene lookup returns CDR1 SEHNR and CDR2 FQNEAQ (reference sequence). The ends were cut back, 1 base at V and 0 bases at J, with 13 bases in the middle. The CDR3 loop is CASSLDWDSSSYEQYF. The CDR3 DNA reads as TGTGCCAGCAGCTTAGACTGGGACTCCTCCTCCTACGAGCAGTACTTC.

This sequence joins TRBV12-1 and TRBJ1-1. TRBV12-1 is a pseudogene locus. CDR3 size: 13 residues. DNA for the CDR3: TGTGCCAGCAGCGCCGGGGGGAACACTGAAGCTTTCTTT. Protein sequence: CASSAGGNTEAFF.

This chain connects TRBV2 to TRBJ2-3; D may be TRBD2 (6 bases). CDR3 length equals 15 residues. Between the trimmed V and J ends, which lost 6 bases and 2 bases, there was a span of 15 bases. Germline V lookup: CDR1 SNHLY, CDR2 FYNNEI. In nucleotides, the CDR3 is TGTGCCAGCAGACTAACGGGGGTCCACACAGATACGCAGTATTTT. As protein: CASRLTGVHTDTQYF. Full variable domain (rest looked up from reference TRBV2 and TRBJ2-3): EPEVTQTPSHQVTQMGQEVILRCVPISNHLYFYWYRQILGQKVEFLVSFYNNEISEKSEIFDDQFSVERPDGSNFTLKIRSTKLEDSAMYFCASRLTGVHTDTQYFGPGTRLTVL.

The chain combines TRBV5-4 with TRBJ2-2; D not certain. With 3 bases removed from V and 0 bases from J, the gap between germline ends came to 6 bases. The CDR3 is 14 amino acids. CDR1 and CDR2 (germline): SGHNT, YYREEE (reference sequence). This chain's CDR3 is CASSSPPNTGELFF. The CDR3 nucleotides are TGTGCCAGCAGCTCACCCCCGAACACCGGGGAGCTGTTTTTT.

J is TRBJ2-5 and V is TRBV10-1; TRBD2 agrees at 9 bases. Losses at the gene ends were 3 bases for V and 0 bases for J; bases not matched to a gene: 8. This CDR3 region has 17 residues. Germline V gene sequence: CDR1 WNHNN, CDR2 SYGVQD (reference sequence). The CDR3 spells CASSDNRRGGNQETQYF. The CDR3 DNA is TGCGCCAGCAGTGATAATCGGCGGGGGGGTAACCAAGAGACCCAGTACTTC.